This entry is about one TCR beta chain. The data were obtained in a study of blood T cell repertoires in COVID-19. About the study: Researchers got acute and convalescent COVID-19 samples from the United States, Italy and Spain. Nucleic acid was either cDNA or gDNA, and it came from T cells, B-cell-depleted T cells, or PBMCs.

A Seattle source enrolled patients during active infection and followed them longitudinally. The germline V and J ends were trimmed by 0 bases and 0 bases, with 10 bases remaining between them. The CDR3 spans 15 residues. Looked up from germline, CDR1 is SGHRS and CDR2 is YFSETQ. As handled by the study authors: How many nucleated cells were present was estimated from reference gene primer amplification. Sequencing was performed with immunoSEQ multiplex PCR; in TCRdb, only in-frame clones are kept and a portion is missing. The V and J calls and clone size were taken over from that table, and D and trimming were inferred from the DNA. This table has roughly 330,000 clones, approximately 90% appearing once.

The source is a man aged 25-45 years with COVID-19, enrolled during active disease. The chain couples TRBV5-1 to TRBJ2-7; a possible D gene is TRBD1 (5 bases). Sequenced input: peripheral blood. The CDR3 is CASSLATGSSYEQYF. CDR3 nucleotide sequence: TGCGCCAGCAGCTTGGCCACAGGAAGCTCCTACGAGCAGTACTTC.